The source of this TCR beta chain is a study of patients and donors after allogeneic stem cell transplantation. This clonotype was detected many times. The CDR3 is made up of 14 amino acids. Between the trimmed V and J ends, which lost 1 base and 1 base, there was a span of 7 bases. CDR1 and CDR2 from the germline V gene are SGHVS and FQNEAQ. TCRdb re-called the RT-PCR reads through MiXCR, storing one row per CDR3 protein. The sample has 20,000 to 30,000 distinct CDR3 sequences; 8.1% are singletons. The TCR comes from a human donor who was either an allogeneic HSCT recipient or a stem cell or donor lymphocyte infusion donor (not recorded which). It is not recorded whose cells these are; they may come from a transplant donor. This rearrangement joins TRBV7-8 to TRBJ1-1; D perhaps matches TRBD1 (5 bases). The source material was blood, either unsorted or a sorted T cell fraction (not recorded which). DNA for the CDR3: TGTGCCAGCAGCTTAGTTAGGGGGAACACTGAAGCTTTCTTT. Protein: CASSLVRGNTEAFF.